The rows below give T cell receptor beta chains drawn from one sample of a study of blood T cells in healthy people across ages. One entry per CDR3 protein results from TCRdb running MiXCR on the 5' RACE reads. This sample carries around 1,600,000 distinct CDR3 sequences, roughly two fifths of them seen once, and the ten largest clones take about 4%. Sequences were obtained from blood. The receptors were gathered from a woman aged 18-30 years in good health. Both conserved end residues are part of each CDR3. The D gene is left open where the match is weak. Clone size, where shown, is once, few, many, or a class for clones that have expanded.

>TRBJ2-7|TRBV7-9|few|TRBD1
CASSPGQVTVYEQYF
TGTGCCAGCAGCCCAGGACAGGTAACCGTCTACGAGCAGTACTTC
>TRBJ1-2|TRBV7-9|.|.
CVSSLARDGNYGYTF
TGTGTCAGCAGCTTAGCGAGGGACGGGAACTATGGCTACACCTTC
>TRBJ1-1|TRBV3-1|.|.
CASSHLQGGNTEAFF
TGTGCCAGCAGCCACCTACAGGGAGGGAACACTGAAGCTTTCTTT
>TRBJ2-6|TRBV12-3/TRBV12-4|few|TRBD1
CASSPGTGRSGANVLTF
TGTGCCAGCAGTCCCGGGACAGGGCGTTCTGGGGCCAACGTCCTGACTTTC
>TRBJ1-1|TRBV10-3|few|.
CAVKVDMNTEAFF
TGTGCCGTGAAAGTTGACATGAACACTGAAGCTTTCTTT
>TRBJ2-2|TRBV7-2|many|TRBD2
CASSLWGGRNTGELFF
TGTGCCAGCAGCTTATGGGGCGGGAGGAACACCGGGGAGCTGTTTTTT
>TRBJ1-2|TRBV7-9|many|TRBD1
CASSRIQGPNYGYTF
TGTGCCAGCAGCCGCATACAGGGGCCTAACTATGGCTACACCTTC
>TRBJ2-5|TRBV20-1|few|.
CSARDWTIWETQYF
TGCAGTGCTAGAGATTGGACGATCTGGGAGACCCAGTACTTC
>TRBJ1-2|TRBV7-2|.|TRBD1
CASSTRTGDYGYTF
TGTGCCAGCAGCACCCGGACAGGGGACTATGGCTACACCTTC
>TRBJ1-2|TRBV7-9|once|TRBD1
CASTTGTGKLSDYGYTF
TGTGCCAGCACCACCGGGACAGGGAAGTTGTCCGACTATGGCTACACCTTC
>TRBJ2-7|TRBV7-2|few|TRBD2
CASSQGRGSSYNEQYF
TGTGCCAGCAGCCAAGGGCGGGGGAGCTCCTACAATGAGCAGTACTTC
>TRBJ1-1|TRBV6-5|once|.
CASSYSNLGTEAFF
TGTGCCAGCAGTTACTCGAATCTGGGCACTGAAGCTTTCTTT
>TRBJ1-1|TRBV11-2|.|.
CASSLRLTGRNTEAFF
TGTGCCAGCAGCTTACGGCTCACAGGGAGAAACACTGAAGCTTTCTTT
>TRBJ2-7|TRBV7-8|few|.
CASSKRTATYEQYF
TGTGCCAGCAGCAAAAGGACCGCGACCTACGAGCAGTACTTC
>TRBJ2-2|TRBV27|few|.
CASSSYVRGNTGELFF
TGTGCCAGCAGTTCTTACGTTAGGGGAAACACCGGGGAGCTGTTTTTT
>TRBJ2-5|TRBV18|many|TRBD2
CASSPRPGLDNEQYF
TGTGCCAGCTCACCAAGGCCGGGACTAGATAATGAGCAGTACTTC
>TRBJ2-3|TRBV20-1|.|.
CSASAGTDTQYF
TGCAGTGCTAGCGCCGGCACAGATACGCAGTATTTT
>TRBJ2-5|TRBV28|few|.
CASSSTGTGGGQYF
TGTGCCAGCAGTTCAACAGGGACCGGGGGAGGGCAGTACTTC
>TRBJ2-1|TRBV3-1|few|TRBD1
CASSQEGTGHYNEQFF
TGTGCCAGCAGCCAAGAAGGGACAGGGCACTACAATGAGCAGTTCTTC
>TRBJ2-4|TRBV18|.|.
CASSAGTGSAQYF
TGTGCCAGCTCAGCCGGAACAGGGTCGGCTCAGTACTTC
>TRBJ1-6|TRBV14|few|TRBD1
CASSPGTARAGNSPLHF
TGTGCCAGCAGCCCCGGGACAGCTCGAGCGGGCAATTCACCCCTCCACTTT
>TRBJ2-1|TRBV5-1|.|.
CASSCSGSPIGEQFF
TGCGCCAGCAGCTGTTCCGGGAGCCCTATAGGTGAGCAGTTCTTC
>TRBJ2-3|TRBV4-1|many|.
CASSQRSGQPYTDTQYF
TGCGCCAGCAGCCAGAGATCCGGACAGCCTTACACAGATACGCAGTATTTT
>TRBJ2-5|TRBV25-1|.|.
CASSRDGPLQTQYF
TGTGCCAGCAGCCGGGACGGTCCCCTCCAGACCCAGTACTTC
>TRBJ2-5|TRBV7-2|few|TRBD2
CASSFGGSKETQYF
TGTGCCAGCAGCTTCGGCGGGAGTAAAGAGACCCAGTACTTC
>TRBJ2-1|TRBV4-3|few|TRBD2
CASSHSTSGRYNEQFF
TGCGCCAGCAGCCACTCTACTAGCGGGAGGTACAATGAGCAGTTCTTC
>TRBJ2-7|TRBV5-1|.|.
CASSLKGSGYEQYF
TGCGCCAGCAGCTTGAAGGGTAGCGGCTACGAGCAGTACTTC
>TRBJ1-2|TRBV5-5|.|.
CASSFGWDSDYTF
TGTGCCAGCAGCTTCGGCTGGGACTCAGACTACACCTTC
>TRBJ2-3|TRBV12-3/TRBV12-4|.|TRBD2
CASRLRLAGSTDTQYF
TGTGCCAGCAGGTTAAGACTAGCGGGGTCCACAGATACGCAGTATTTT
>TRBJ2-3|TRBV11-2|.|TRBD2
CAARRGATDTQYF
TGTGCCGCAAGGCGGGGGGCCACAGATACGCAGTATTTT